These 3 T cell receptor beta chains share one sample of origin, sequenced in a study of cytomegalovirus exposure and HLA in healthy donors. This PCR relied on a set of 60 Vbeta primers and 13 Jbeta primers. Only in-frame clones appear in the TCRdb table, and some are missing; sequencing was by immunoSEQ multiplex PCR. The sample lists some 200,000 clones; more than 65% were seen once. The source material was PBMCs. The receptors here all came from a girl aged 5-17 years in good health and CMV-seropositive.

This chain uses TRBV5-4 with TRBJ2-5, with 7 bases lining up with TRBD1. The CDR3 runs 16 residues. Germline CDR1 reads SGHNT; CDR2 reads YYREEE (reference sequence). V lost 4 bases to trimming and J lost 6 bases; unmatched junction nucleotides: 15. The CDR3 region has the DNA TGTGCCAGCAGCCCTTCCTGGGACAGTTACAGGCAGACCCAGTACTTC. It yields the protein CASSPSWDSYRQTQYF.

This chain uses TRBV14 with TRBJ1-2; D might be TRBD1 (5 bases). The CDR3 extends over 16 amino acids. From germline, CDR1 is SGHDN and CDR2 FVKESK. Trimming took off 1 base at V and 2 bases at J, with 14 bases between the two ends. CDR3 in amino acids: CASSQGAGKANYGYTF. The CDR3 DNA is TGTGCCAGCAGCCAAGGGGCAGGGAAGGCGAACTATGGCTACACCTTC. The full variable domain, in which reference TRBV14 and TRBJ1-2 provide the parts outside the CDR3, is EAGVTQFPSHSVIEKGQTVTLRCDPISGHDNLYWYRRVMGKEIKFLLHFVKESKQDESGMPNNRFLAERTGGTYSTLKVQPAELEDSGVYFCASSQGAGKANYGYTFGSGTRLTVV.

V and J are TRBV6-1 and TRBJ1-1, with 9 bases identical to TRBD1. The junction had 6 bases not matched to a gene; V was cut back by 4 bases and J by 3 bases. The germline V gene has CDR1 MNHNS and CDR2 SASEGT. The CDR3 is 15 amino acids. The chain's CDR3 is CASSGNRGLYTEAFF. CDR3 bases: TGTGCCAGCAGTGGTAACAGGGGGCTTTACACTGAAGCTTTCTTT.